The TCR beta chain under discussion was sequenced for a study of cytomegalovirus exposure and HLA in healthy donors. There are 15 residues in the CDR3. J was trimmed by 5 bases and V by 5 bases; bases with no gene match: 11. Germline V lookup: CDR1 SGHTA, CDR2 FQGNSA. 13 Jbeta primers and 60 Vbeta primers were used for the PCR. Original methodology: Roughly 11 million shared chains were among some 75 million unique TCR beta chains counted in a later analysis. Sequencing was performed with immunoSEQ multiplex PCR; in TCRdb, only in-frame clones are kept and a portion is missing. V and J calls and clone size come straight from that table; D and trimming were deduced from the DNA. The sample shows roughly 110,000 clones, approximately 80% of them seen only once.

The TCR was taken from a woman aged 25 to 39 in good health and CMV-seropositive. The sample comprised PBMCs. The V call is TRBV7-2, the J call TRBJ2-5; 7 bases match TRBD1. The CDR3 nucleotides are TGTGCCAGCAGCCCGAACAGGGGAATAGGGGAGACCCAGTACTTC. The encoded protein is CASSPNRGIGETQYF.